The 13 T cell receptor beta chains reported below all come from one sample, sequenced in a study of spatial heterogeneity in lung cancer. TCRdb passed the 5' RACE reads through MiXCR, listing each CDR3 protein once. The sample comprises some 11,000 distinct CDR3 sequences, around 4% of which are singletons, and 6.5% to 9.5% rests with the top ten. This sample's time point: sample taken at primary tumor resection. Unsorted whole RNA from tumor, nontumor lung or frozen PBMC underwent sequencing. This specimen was normal lung tissue next to the tumor, taken at surgery. The receptors were sampled from a male donor with early-stage non-small cell lung cancer.

Within the sample, this clonotype is large. Since it is a stray read in a library aimed at alpha chains, this beta chain has a size that is not meaningful. This rearrangement joins TRBV13 to TRBJ2-5, with 9 bases aligning to TRBD1. V shed 8 bases and J 2 bases; nucleotides not matched to a gene: 6. The CDR3 length is 14 residues. CDR1 and CDR2 from the germline V gene are PRHDT and FYEKMQ (reference sequence). The CDR3 loop reads CASRGQGQQETQYF. CDR3 sequence (DNA): TGTGCCAGCCGGGGACAGGGTCAACAAGAGACCCAGTACTTC.

This clonotype was observed many times. Because the library targeted alpha chains, this beta chain is an off-target read whose size means little. V and J are TRBV28 and TRBJ2-5, with 10 bases identical to TRBD2. Germline V gives CDR1 MDHEN, CDR2 SYDVKM. Trimming took 5 bases from V and 5 from J; bases not matched to a gene: 8. This CDR3 is built from 15 residues. CDR3 sequence: CASSPLAGEAETQYF. Here the CDR3 DNA reads TGTGCCAGCAGTCCGCTAGCGGGGGAGGCTGAGACCCAGTACTTC.

There are many counts of this clonotype. In a library made to pick up alpha chains, this beta chain is a stray read with a size that means little. This rearrangement joins TRBV5-6 to TRBJ2-7; no reliable D call. V lost 0 bases and J lost 0, with 7 bases in between. This CDR3 comprises 14 residues. The germline gives CDR1 SGHDT, CDR2 YYEEEE. The chain's CDR3 is CASSLAGRSYEQYF. The CDR3 DNA reads as TGTGCCAGCAGCTTGGCAGGTCGCTCCTACGAGCAGTACTTC.

This clonotype was seen ten or more times. With the library built for alpha chains, this beta chain is off target and its frequency is not meaningful. The chain employs TRBV10-3 and TRBJ2-5, with a tentative D call TRBD1 (5 bases). CDR3 size: 13 residues. Germline values: CDR1 ENHRY, CDR2 SYGVKD. V dropped 3 bases and J dropped 2 bases, with 7 bases sitting between them. CDR3 sequence (DNA): TGTGCCATCAGTGAACAGGATCAAGAGACCCAGTACTTC. It encodes CAISEQDQETQYF.

This clonotype has ten or more counts. The size of this beta chain means little, since it is a stray read in a library made for alpha chains. The chain recombines TRBV12-3 or TRBV12-4 with TRBJ1-2, with D hard to call. Trimming shortened V by 5 bases and J by 4 bases, and 14 bases separated the two germline ends. The CDR3 contains 14 residues. The CDR3 nucleotides are TGTGCCAGCAGTGAACGGACGGACCTCTATGGCTACACCTTC. Encoded protein: CASSERTDLYGYTF.

This clonotype has ten or more counts. Being off target in a library aimed at alpha chains, this beta chain has a size of little meaning. The V gene is TRBV24-1, the J gene TRBJ2-5, with TRBD2 matching 7 bases. The CDR3 extends over 15 amino acids. Germline lookup yields CDR1 KGHDR and CDR2 SFDVKD. V lost 4 bases, J lost 0 bases, and 4 bases stayed unmatched. The CDR3 DNA reads as TGTGCCACCAGTGAGGGGGGGGATTACCAAGAGACCCAGTACTTC. Encoded protein: CATSEGGDYQETQYF.

The sample holds many counts of this clonotype. This beta chain appears as a stray read in a library generated for alpha chains; its size is not informative. The chain recombines TRBV20-1 with TRBJ2-1; TRBD2 aligns across 7 bases. The CDR3 contains 16 residues. V was pared by 6 bases and J by 0 bases, with 11 bases of the junction left unmatched. Germline loops: CDR1 DFQATT, CDR2 SNEGSKA (reference sequence). The CDR3 DNA follows: TGCAGTGCCGACGGTTCAAGCGGGGACTCCTACAATGAGCAGTTCTTC. Its translation: CSADGSSGDSYNEQFF.

This clonotype appeared many times. The library was built for alpha chains, so this beta chain is an off-target read and its size means little. The chain couples TRBV29-1 to TRBJ2-3, with 9 bases identical to TRBD1. This CDR3 is built from 15 residues. Germline CDR1 is SQVTM and CDR2 is ANQGSEA. The trim removed 7 bases at V and 0 bases at J, leaving 8 bases unmatched. CDR3 bases: TGCAGCGCTACGACAGGGGGACACAGCACAGATACGCAGTATTTT. It yields the protein CSATTGGHSTDTQYF.

This clonotype was counted at least ten times. Because the library targeted alpha chains, this beta chain is an off-target read whose size means little. The chain links TRBV7-6 to TRBJ1-2; D remains ambiguous. The CDR3 length is 13 residues. V dropped 2 bases and J dropped 7 bases, with 11 bases sitting between them. CDR1 and CDR2 (germline): SGHVS, FNYEAQ. The DNA of the CDR3 is TGTGCCAGCAGCTTAAACTACGTCAGTGGCTACACCTTC. Amino acid sequence: CASSLNYVSGYTF.

Ten or more counts support this clonotype. This beta chain lies outside the target of a library built for alpha chains; its clone size means little. The chain employs TRBV20-1 and TRBJ2-1; D might be TRBD1 or TRBD2, each matching 6 bases. The germline gives CDR1 DFQATT, CDR2 SNEGSKA (reference sequence). V lost 5 bases, J lost 1 base, and 12 bases lay in between. The CDR3 runs to 14 residues. The CDR3 is CSAPRGLSYNEQFF. The CDR3 DNA is TGCAGTGCTCCCCGGGGGCTGTCCTACAATGAGCAGTTCTTC.

Many counts were recorded for this clonotype. The library was prepared for alpha chains; this beta chain is a stray read, so its frequency means little. The chain couples TRBV3-1 to TRBJ2-1, with D perhaps matching TRBD2 (7 bases). This CDR3 is 11 amino acids long. In germline, CDR1 is LGHDT, CDR2 YNNKEL (reference sequence). With 3 bases removed from V and 15 bases from J, the gap between germline ends came to 12 bases. This CDR3 reads CASSHLRGLFF. DNA for the CDR3: TGTGCCAGCAGCCATCTGCGGGGGCTGTTCTTC.

This clonotype was counted a few times. The library was designed around alpha chains, so this beta chain is a stray read whose abundance carries little weight. The gene calls are TRBV29-1 and TRBJ2-5; 7 bases agree with TRBD1. Per germline, CDR1 SQVTM and CDR2 ANQGSEA. This CDR3 is built from 11 residues. V shed 8 bases, J shed 4 bases, and the junction held 4 bases outside the gene matches. The CDR3: CSIYRGETQYF. The CDR3 DNA follows: TGCAGCATATACAGGGGAGAGACCCAGTACTTC.

This clonotype is labeled medium-sized. This beta chain slipped into a library made for alpha chains as a stray read, so its size is not meaningful. The rearrangement joins TRBV6-1 to TRBJ2-7; D is ambiguous. Deletions cut 3 bases from V and 3 bases from J, with 18 bases between. CDR3 size: 16 residues. Germline lookup yields CDR1 MNHNS and CDR2 SASEGT. CDR3 protein: CASSDDLGGIRYEQYF. In nucleotides, the CDR3 is TGTGCCAGCAGTGACGATCTAGGCGGAATCCGCTACGAGCAGTACTTC.